This T cell receptor (beta chain) was captured in a study of cytomegalovirus exposure and HLA in healthy donors. Whole-study context: Of 398 genotyped donors, about 80% clustered with self-reported Caucasian donors. Study outcomes and limitations: No immune exposure information besides CMV serostatus was available. Later on, an analysis tied around 17,000 TCR beta sequences to HLA alleles at 0.05 false discovery rate. The study designated fewer than 200 TCR beta chains cytomegalovirus-associated.

A word on this clone: Its antigen is as yet unknown.

Researchers ran the PCR with 60 Vbeta and 13 Jbeta primers. Assay: immunoSEQ multiplex PCR; the TCRdb copy retains only in-frame clones and omits some. Seen here are 160,000 or so clones, 80% observed once, and the top ten hold about 9.5%. The CDR3 spans 14 residues. The V and J ends lost 4 bases and 8 bases respectively, with 15 bases between them. CDR1 is MGHRA and CDR2 is YSYEKL in the germline V gene. This TCR was sampled from a man aged 18 to 30 in good health and CMV-seropositive. V gene TRBV4-1 combines with J gene TRBJ2-1; the D gene is possibly TRBD2 (6 bases). Sample: PBMCs. This chain's CDR3 is CASSPSLAYDEQFF. CDR3 nucleotide sequence: TGCGCCAGCAGCCCCTCACTAGCTTACGATGAGCAGTTCTTC.